This T cell receptor beta chain was captured in a study of T cell responses to AZD1222 COVID-19 vaccine. Study results and caveats: Regions left unmutated in variants are reportedly the target of nearly half of spike-specific TCRs. There were vaccine-associated CD4 TCRs across spike, dominant at 160-218 and 743-854. White British donors predominated, females outnumbered males, and clonal diversity was possibly underestimated. AZD1222 recipients seropositive at baseline numbered only six or seven.

V gave up 5 bases and J gave up 5 bases; unmatched junction bases: 6. CDR3 length equals 14 residues. Germline values: CDR1 SGHAT, CDR2 FQNNGV. Some clones are missing from TCRdb's copy, which holds only in-frame ones; the method was immunoSEQ multiplex PCR. The sample shows under 200,000 clones, roughly nine tenths of them seen only once. On this clone itself: Its target is not known.

Specimen: peripheral blood, collected 28 days after the second dose of the MenACWY control vaccine. The gene calls are TRBV11-2 and TRBJ2-3, with 8 bases lining up with TRBD1. The clonotype originates from an adult who received the MenACWY meningococcal vaccine as a control. DNA for the CDR3: TGTGCCAGCAGCCTAGGGACAGGTAGAGATACGCAGTATTTT. Translation: CASSLGTGRDTQYF. Filled out from reference TRBV11-2 and TRBJ2-3, the complete variable domain reads EAGVAQSPRYKIIEKRQSVAFWCNPISGHATLYWYQQILGQGPKLLIQFQNNGVVDDSQLPKDRFSAERLKGVDSTLKIQPAKLEDSAVYLCASSLGTGRDTQYFGPGTRLTVL.